This T cell receptor (beta chain) is from a study of shared clonotypes between healthy human individuals. Broader study findings: Relative to their counterparts shared across all four donors, non-shared clonotypes exhibited diminished generation probabilities. Sharing across a handful of donors was seen in approximately 5.2% of naive CD4 clonotypes.

It was CD45RO-negative cells, positively selected for CCR7, that made up naive CD8 cells, with terminally differentiated effector memory CD45RA+ cells excluded. All donors were healthy HIV-negative adults lacking recent acute infections or vaccinations. Here immunoSEQ multiplex PCR was the method, and the copy in TCRdb shows in-frame clones only, minus some. The data show about 1.9 million clones, around 93% seen once. Notes on this clone: Its cognate antigen is unknown.

Trimming removed 6 bases at V and 0 bases at J, with 11 bases between. The CDR3 extends over 14 amino acids. Looked up from germline, CDR1 is ENHRY and CDR2 is SYGVKD. V and J are TRBV10-3 and TRBJ1-1; D unresolved. The receptor was derived from a man younger than 35 in good health. Some clones in this sample may be carry-over from other donors' samples. Source material: naive CD8+ T cells from PBMCs. This chain's CDR3 is CAISPTLMNTEAFF. In nucleotides, the CDR3 is TGTGCCATCAGCCCGACACTGATGAACACTGAAGCTTTCTTT.